This entry concerns a single T cell receptor (beta chain). What it binds is not known. An end of the junction does not agree with germline; a read error may underlie this. This CDR3 has 10 amino acids. Germline V gives CDR1 SGHTA, CDR2 FQGNSA. This entry comes from a study of T cells in Graves' hyperthyroidism and ophthalmopathy. The study's findings and limits: A median around 6 months before onset, the model predicted ophthalmopathy.

With a duration under 2 months, the hyperthyroidism was newly diagnosed in patients aged 18 to 65. Patients having uncontrolled infection, another autoimmune disease, pregnancy or lactation were not included. The authors took PBMCs from roughly 9.5 ml fresh peripheral blood. RNA transcripts served as the template for amplifying TCR beta CDR3 regions. Primed by the HTBI set, a first-round RT-PCR was run on the TCR CDR3. TCRdb re-analysed the multiplex PCR reads in MiXCR, keeping a single row per CDR3 protein. The repertoire holds 250,000 to 300,000 distinct CDR3 sequences, with roughly 15% as singletons.

The rearrangement joins TRBV7-2 to TRBJ2-5; the match to TRBD1 covers 7 bases. The specimen was blood. This receptor was taken from a woman in her twenties or thirties with Graves' hyperthyroidism that later progressed to Graves' ophthalmopathy. CDR3 sequence: CASGHPDRHF. The DNA for the CDR3 is TGTGCCAGCGGACACCCGGACAGGCACTTC.